A selection of T cell receptor beta chains follows, all from one sample in a study of blood T cells in healthy people across ages. Via MiXCR, TCRdb re-called the 5' RACE reads, giving one row per CDR3 protein. The sample holds 550,000 to 800,000 distinct CDR3 sequences, around 21% seen once. The material sequenced was blood. The receptors here all came from a man in his 70s in good health. Both conserved end residues are part of each CDR3. Each record gives: V gene, CDR3 protein.

TRBV6-2/TRBV6-3 CASTSLAAPATQYF
TRBV6-1 CASRGENGAYEQYF
TRBV7-2 CASSPGRGGSTDTQYF
TRBV4-3 CASSQASTTSNEQFF
TRBV7-2 CASSLGGPNYGYTF
TRBV15 CATSGTSGGLTGELFF
TRBV3-1 CASSQGSGRGTGELFF
TRBV5-8 CASLTTGGEETQYF
TRBV12-3/TRBV12-4 CASSLAGTGAGGYTF
TRBV4-1 CASSQDAHPFHYEQYF
TRBV29-1 CSVEDGGPQNIQYF
TRBV20-1 CSASSGKGNQPQHF
TRBV5-5 CASSLAISSYNEQFF
TRBV20-1 CSARTLATSTDTQYF
TRBV7-6 CASSLVSNEKLFF